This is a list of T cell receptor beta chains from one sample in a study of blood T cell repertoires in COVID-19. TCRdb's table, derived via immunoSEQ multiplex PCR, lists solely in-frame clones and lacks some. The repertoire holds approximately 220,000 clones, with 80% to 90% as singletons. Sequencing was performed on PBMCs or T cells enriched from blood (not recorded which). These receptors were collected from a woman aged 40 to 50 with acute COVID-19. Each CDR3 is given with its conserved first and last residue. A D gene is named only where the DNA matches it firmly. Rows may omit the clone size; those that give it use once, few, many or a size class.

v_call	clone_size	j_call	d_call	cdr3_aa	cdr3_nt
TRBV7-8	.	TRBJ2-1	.	CASSSPGKNNEQFF	TGTGCCAGCAGCTCTCCCGGGAAGAACAATGAGCAGTTCTTC
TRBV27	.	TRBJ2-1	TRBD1	CASSLVGQGWNEQFF	TGTGCCAGCAGTTTGGTGGGACAGGGCTGGAATGAGCAGTTCTTC
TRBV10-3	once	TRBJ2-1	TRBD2	CAIRMTSGNNEQFF	TGTGCCATCAGAATGACTAGCGGGAACAATGAGCAGTTCTTC
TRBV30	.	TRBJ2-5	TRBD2	CAWRSSGRVETQYF	TGTGCCTGGAGAAGTAGCGGGAGGGTCGAGACCCAGTACTTC
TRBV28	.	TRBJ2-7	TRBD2	CATLPGGRSSYEQYF	TGTGCCACCCTACCGGGCGGGAGGAGCTCCTACGAGCAGTACTTC
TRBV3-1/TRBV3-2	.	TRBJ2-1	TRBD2	CASSPSWREPRGEQFF	TGTGCCAGCAGCCCTTCCTGGCGGGAGCCCCGAGGTGAGCAGTTCTTC
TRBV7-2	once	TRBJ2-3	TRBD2	CASSFLAGGENTQYF	TGTGCCAGCAGCTTCTTAGCGGGAGGGGAGAATACGCAGTATTTT
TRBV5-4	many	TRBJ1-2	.	CASSLGGLLNYGYTF	TGTGCCAGCAGCTTGGGGGGACTTCTCAACTATGGCTACACCTTC
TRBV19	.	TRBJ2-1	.	CASSAGLLYNEQFF	TGTGCCAGTAGTGCGGGACTCCTTTACAATGAGCAGTTCTTC
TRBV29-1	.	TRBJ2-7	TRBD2	CSVEFNLAGGYEQYF	TGCAGCGTTGAATTTAATCTAGCGGGAGGGTACGAGCAGTACTTC
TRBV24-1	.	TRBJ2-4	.	CATSDGNQAKNIQYF	TGTGCCACCAGTGATGGCAACCAAGCCAAAAACATTCAGTACTTC
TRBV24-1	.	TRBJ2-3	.	CATSDYSGSTDTQYF	TGTGCCACCAGTGACTACAGCGGGAGCACAGATACGCAGTATTTT
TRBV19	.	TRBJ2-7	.	CASSDRLITYEQYF	TGTGCCAGCTCTGACAGGCTAATTACCTACGAGCAGTACTTC
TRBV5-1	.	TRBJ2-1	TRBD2	CASSLTSGRGYEQFF	TGCGCCAGCAGCTTGACTAGCGGGAGAGGGTATGAGCAGTTCTTC
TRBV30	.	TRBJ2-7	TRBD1	CAWSGGQGFYEQYF	TGTGCCTGGAGTGGGGGACAGGGGTTTTACGAGCAGTACTTC